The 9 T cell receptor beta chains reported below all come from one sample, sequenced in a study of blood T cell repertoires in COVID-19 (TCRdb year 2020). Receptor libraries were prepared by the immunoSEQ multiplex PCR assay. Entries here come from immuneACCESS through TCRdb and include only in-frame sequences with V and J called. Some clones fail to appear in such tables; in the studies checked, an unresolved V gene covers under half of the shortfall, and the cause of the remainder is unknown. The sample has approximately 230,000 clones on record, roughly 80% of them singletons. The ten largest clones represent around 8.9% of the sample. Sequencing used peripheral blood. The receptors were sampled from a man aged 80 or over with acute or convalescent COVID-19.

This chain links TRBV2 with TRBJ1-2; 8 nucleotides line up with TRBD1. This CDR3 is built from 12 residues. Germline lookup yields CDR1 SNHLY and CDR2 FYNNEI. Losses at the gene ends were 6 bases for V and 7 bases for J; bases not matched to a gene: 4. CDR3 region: CASSGQGGGYTF. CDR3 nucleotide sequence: TGTGCCAGCAGCGGACAGGGCGGTGGCTACACCTTC.

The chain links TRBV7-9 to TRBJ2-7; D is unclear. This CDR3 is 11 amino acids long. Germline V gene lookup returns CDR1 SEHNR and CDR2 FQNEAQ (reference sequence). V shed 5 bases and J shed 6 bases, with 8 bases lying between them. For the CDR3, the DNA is TGTGCCAGCAGCCCTCAGGCCGAGCAGTACTTC. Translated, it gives CASSPQAEQYF.

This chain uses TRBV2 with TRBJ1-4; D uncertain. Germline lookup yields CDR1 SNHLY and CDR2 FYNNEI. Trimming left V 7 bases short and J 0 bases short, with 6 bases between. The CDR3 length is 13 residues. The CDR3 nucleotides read TGTGCCAGCAACACACCAACTAATGAAAAACTGTTTTTT. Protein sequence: CASNTPTNEKLFF.

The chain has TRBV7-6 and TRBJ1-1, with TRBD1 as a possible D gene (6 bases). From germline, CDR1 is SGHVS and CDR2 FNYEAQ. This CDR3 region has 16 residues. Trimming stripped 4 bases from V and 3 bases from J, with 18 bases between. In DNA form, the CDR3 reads TGTGCCAGCAGCTCGAAGGCGGGGGCAGGGGACACTGAAGCTTTCTTT. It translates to CASSSKAGAGDTEAFF.

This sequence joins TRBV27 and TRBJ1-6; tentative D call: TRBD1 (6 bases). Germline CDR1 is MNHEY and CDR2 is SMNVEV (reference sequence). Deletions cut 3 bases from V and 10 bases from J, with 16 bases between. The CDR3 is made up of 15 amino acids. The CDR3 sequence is CASSFADSSGSPLHF. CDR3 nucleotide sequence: TGTGCCAGCAGTTTCGCGGACAGTTCCGGATCACCCCTCCACTTT.

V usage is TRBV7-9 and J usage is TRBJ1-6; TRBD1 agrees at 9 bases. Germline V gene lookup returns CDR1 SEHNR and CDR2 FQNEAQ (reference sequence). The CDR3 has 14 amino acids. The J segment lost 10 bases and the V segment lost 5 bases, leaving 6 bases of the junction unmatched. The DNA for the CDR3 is TGTGCCAGCAGCGTACAGGGGGCTCCGTCACCCCTCCACTTT. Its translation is CASSVQGAPSPLHF.

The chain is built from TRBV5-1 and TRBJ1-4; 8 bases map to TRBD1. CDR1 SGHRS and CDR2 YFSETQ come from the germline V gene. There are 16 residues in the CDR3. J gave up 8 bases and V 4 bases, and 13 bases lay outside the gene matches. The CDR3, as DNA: TGCGCCAGCAGCCTGGGACAGGTACTAAACGGGGAAAAACTGTTTTTT. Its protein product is CASSLGQVLNGEKLFF.

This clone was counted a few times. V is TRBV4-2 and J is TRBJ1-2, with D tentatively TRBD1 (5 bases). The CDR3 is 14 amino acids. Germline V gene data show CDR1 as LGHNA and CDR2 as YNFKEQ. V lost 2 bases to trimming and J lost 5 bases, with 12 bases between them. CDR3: CASSQPPGVYGYTF. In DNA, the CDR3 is TGTGCCAGCAGCCAACCTCCGGGGGTGTATGGCTACACCTTC.

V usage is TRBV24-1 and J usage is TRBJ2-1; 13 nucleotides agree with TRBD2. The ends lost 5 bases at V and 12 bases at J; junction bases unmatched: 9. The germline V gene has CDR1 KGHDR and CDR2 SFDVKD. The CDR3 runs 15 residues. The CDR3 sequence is CATSALTSGRSRQFF. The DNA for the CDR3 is TGTGCCACCAGTGCCCTGACTAGCGGGAGGTCCCGGCAGTTCTTC.